This TCR beta chain was identified during a study of human versus mouse CDR3 diversity and MHC coevolution. Sorting isolated naive CD4 T cells lacking CD45RO and expressing CD62L. Whole-study findings and limits: Human CDR3s averaged more deletions and insertions than mouse CDR3s. Clonal inequality was lowest in most of the three human donors.

Germline CDR1 SGHAT, CDR2 FQNNGV. The V gene lost 5 bases and the J gene lost 2 bases, with 5 bases spanning the gap. The CDR3 runs 12 residues. As regards this clone: Its specificity is unknown.

Sequenced by immunoSEQ multiplex PCR; TCRdb stores in-frame clones only, minus some. In the table there are about 83,000 clones, around 90% of which are singletons. The chain employs TRBV11-2 and TRBJ2-3, with D hard to call. The specimen was naive CD4+ T cells from blood. Subset meaning: CD45RO-negative CD62L-positive naive CD4 T cells. This clonotype was sampled from a person aged 25 to 69 in good health. The CDR3 bases are TGTGCCAGCAGCCCTTACACAGATACGCAGTATTTT. Translating it yields CASSPYTDTQYF.